A selection of T cell receptor beta chains follows, all from one sample in a study of blood T cell repertoires in COVID-19. TCRdb's table, derived via immunoSEQ multiplex PCR, lists solely in-frame clones and lacks some. The repertoire consists of 350,000 to 550,000 clones, with around 87% occurring once and the leading ten covering roughly 1.1%. Sequenced sample: PBMCs or T cells enriched from blood (not recorded which). Every receptor here comes from a man in his thirties or forties who had recovered from COVID-19. CDR3s include the opening cysteine and the closing phenylalanine or tryptophan. D genes are given only for firm matches.

>TRBV28|TRBD1|TRBJ1-2
TGTGCCAGCAGTTCAGACAGGGGAGCTAACTATGGCTACACCTTC
CASSSDRGANYGYTF
>TRBV7-2|-|TRBJ1-5
TGTGCCAGCAGCTTATCGGCAGGGGACAATCAGCCCCAGCATTTT
CASSLSAGDNQPQHF
>TRBV28|-|TRBJ1-4
TGTGCCAGCAAGGACGGGGTAACTAATGAAAAACTGTTTTTT
CASKDGVTNEKLFF
>TRBV12-2|-|TRBJ2-1
TGTGCAAGTCGCTTAGCGCAAAGGACAGCATTCTACAATGAGCAGTTCTTC
CASRLAQRTAFYNEQFF
>TRBV2|-|TRBJ2-1
TGTGCCAGCAGCTCCACAGGGTACAATGAGCAGTTCTTC
CASSSTGYNEQFF
>TRBV19|TRBD2|TRBJ2-1
TGTGCCAGTAGAGACCGCCAAAGACGCGGGGGGAATGAGCAGTTCTTC
CASRDRQRRGGNEQFF
>TRBV28|TRBD1|TRBJ1-5
TGTGCCAGCAGTTTAACAGGGGGGAGCAATCAGCCCCAGCATTTT
CASSLTGGSNQPQHF
>TRBV2|TRBD1|TRBJ2-2
TGTGCCAGGGAAGGGGGCGCGAACACCGGGGAGCTGTTTTTT
CAREGGANTGELFF
>TRBV6-1|-|TRBJ2-3
TGTGCCAGCAGTGAAAAATCGGTCACAGATACGCAGTATTTT
CASSEKSVTDTQYF
>TRBV20-1|-|TRBJ1-1
TGCAGTGCTAGGCCGGGTGGGGAAGCTTTCTTT
CSARPGGEAFF